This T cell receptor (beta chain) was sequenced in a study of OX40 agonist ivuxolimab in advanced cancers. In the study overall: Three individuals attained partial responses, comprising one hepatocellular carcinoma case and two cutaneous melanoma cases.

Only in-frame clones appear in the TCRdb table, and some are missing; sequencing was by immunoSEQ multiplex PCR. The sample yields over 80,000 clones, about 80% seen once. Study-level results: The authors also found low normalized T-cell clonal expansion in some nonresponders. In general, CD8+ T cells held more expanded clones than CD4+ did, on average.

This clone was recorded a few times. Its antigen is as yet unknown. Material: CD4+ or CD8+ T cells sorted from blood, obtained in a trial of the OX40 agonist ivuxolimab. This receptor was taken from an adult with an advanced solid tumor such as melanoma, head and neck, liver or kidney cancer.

The CDR3 protein is CASSLSSSNTIYF. DNA for the CDR3: TGTGCCAGCAGCTTAAGCTCATCCAACACCATATATTTT. V usage is TRBV11-3 and J usage is TRBJ1-3, with no clear D. Germline lookup yields CDR1 SGHNT and CDR2 YENEEA. Trimming took off 2 bases at V and 7 bases at J, with 9 bases between the two ends. The CDR3 covers 13 residues. The full variable domain, with the rest looked up from reference TRBV11-3 and TRBJ1-3, is EAGVVQSPRYKIIEKKQPVAFWCNPISGHNTLYWYLQNLGQGPELLIRYENEEAVDDSQLPKDRFSAERLKGVDSTLKIQPAELGDSAVYLCASSLSSSNTIYFGEGSWLTVV.